Reported below is one T cell receptor beta chain. This sample is drawn from a study of T cell changes during pregnancy in multiple sclerosis. Assay used: immunoSEQ multiplex PCR; TCRdb lists only in-frame clones, some missing. The sample lists some 50,000 clones, roughly nine tenths seen once, with 1.4% to 1.5% in the top ten. The starting material was peripheral blood, obtained in the first trimester of pregnancy. The receptor was derived from a female donor in good health, enrolled as a control in a pregnancy study.

CDR3 bases: TGTGCCAGCAGTTACTCAGCGGGGGGAGAGACCCAGTACTTC. It is translated as CASSYSAGGETQYF. The V and J genes are TRBV6-5 and TRBJ2-5, with TRBD2 matching 9 bases. The CDR3 sequence is 14 residues long. CDR1 and CDR2 from the germline V gene are MNHEY and SVGAGI. Germline trimming cut 0 bases from V and 4 bases from J; bases unmatched to any gene: 0.